This TCR beta chain was sequenced in a study of OX40 agonist ivuxolimab in advanced cancers. About the study: Treatment received earlier with anti-PD-1, anti-PD-L1 or anti-CTLA-4 agents was allowed, and around 40% had some.

Trimming took off 5 bases at V and 5 bases at J, with 19 bases between the two ends. The length of the CDR3 is 16 residues. From germline, CDR1 is MDHEN and CDR2 SYDVKM. Data came from immunoSEQ multiplex PCR; TCRdb stores just in-frame clones and leaves some out. The data show around 90,000 clones, 80% to 95% seen once. The chain has TRBV28 and TRBJ1-5, with D perhaps matching TRBD1 (6 bases). Sequencing was performed on CD4+ or CD8+ T cells sorted from blood, taken in a trial of the OX40 agonist ivuxolimab. The TCR comes from an adult with an advanced solid tumor such as melanoma, head and neck, liver or kidney cancer. CDR3 coding DNA: TGTGCCAGCAGTCCACTACCAGGGGTGGTCGATCAGCCCCAGCATTTT. It specifies CASSPLPGVVDQPQHF. Together with reference TRBV28 and TRBJ1-5, the CDR3 gives the full variable domain: DVKVTQSSRYLVKRTGEKVFLECVQDMDHENMFWYRQDPGLGLRLIYFSYDVKMKEKGDIPEGYSVSREKKERFSLILESASTNQTSMYLCASSPLPGVVDQPQHFGDGTRLSIL.